The 25 T cell receptor beta chains below come from one sample, sequenced in a study of T cell clonotyping in hematopoietic cell transplantation. TCRdb's copy holds only in-frame clones and misses some; the assay was immunoSEQ multiplex PCR. The data hold about 36,000 clones, with 88% observed a single time. Sequenced material: peripheral blood mononuclear cells. All receptors come from a middle-aged woman in good health. Some clones in this sample may be carry-over from other donors' samples.

V usage is TRBV29-1 and J usage is TRBJ2-1; TRBD2 matches at 13 bases. The CDR3 loop spans 13 amino acids. With 6 bases clipped from V and 13 bases from J, the junction kept 9 bases outside the gene matches. Germline V gene data show CDR1 as SQVTM and CDR2 as ANQGSEA. CDR3 region: CSVPGLAGILQFF. As DNA, the CDR3 is TGCAGCGTCCCGGGACTAGCGGGAATCTTACAGTTCTTC.

A remark on this clone: The junction departs from germline at one end; a sequencing error may be responsible. This chain links TRBV7-3 with TRBJ2-2; TRBD1 or TRBD2 may be the D gene (6 bases each). This CDR3 has 16 amino acids. Germline V gene data show CDR1 as SGHTA and CDR2 as FQGTGA. The chain's CDR3 is CASSSSTAWDTGGLFF. CDR3 nucleotide sequence: TGTGCCAGCAGCTCTTCGACAGCGTGGGACACCGGGGGGCTGTTTTTT.

The V call is TRBV6-5, the J call TRBJ1-4; no clear D. The germline V and J ends were trimmed by 11 bases and 4 bases, with 14 bases remaining between them. The CDR3 has 13 amino acids. Germline CDR1 MNHEY, CDR2 SVGAGI. CDR3 sequence: CACRRRINEKLFF. In DNA, the CDR3 is TGTGCCTGTCGACGACGCATTAATGAAAAACTGTTTTTT.

This clone was recorded only once. The rearrangement uses TRBV15 and TRBJ2-3; D remains ambiguous. This CDR3 comprises 13 residues. Germline loops: CDR1 LNHNV, CDR2 YYDKDF (reference sequence). Trimming shortened V by 8 bases and J by 2 bases, and 11 bases separated the two germline ends. The CDR3 bases are TGTGCCACCTGCGACTTAGTCACAGATACGCAGTATTTT. Translating gives CATCDLVTDTQYF.

This clone was observed once. V and J are TRBV5-1 and TRBJ2-5; D gene ambiguous. From germline, CDR1 is SGHRS and CDR2 YFSETQ. The CDR3 sequence is 13 residues long. Trimming removed 1 base from V and 0 bases from J, with 4 bases in between. The CDR3 DNA is TGCGCCAGCAGCTTGCTAGACCAAGAGACCCAGTACTTC. Amino acid sequence: CASSLLDQETQYF. Looking up the rest from reference TRBV5-1 and TRBJ2-5 gives the full variable domain: KAGVTQTPRYLIKTRGQQVTLSCSPISGHRSVSWYQQTPGQGLQFLFEYFSETQRNKGNFPGRFSGRQFSNSRSEMNVSTLELGDSALYLCASSLLDQETQYFGPGTRLLVL.

As for this clone: Relative to the germline gene, one junction end is altered; a read error may explain this. The J gene is TRBJ2-7, the V gene TRBV7-7, with 7 bases fitting TRBD1. The length of the CDR3 is 14 residues. The germline CDR1 and CDR2 sequences are SSHAT and FNYEAQ (reference sequence). The CDR3 here is CASSLDREPYEQYF. CDR3 sequence (DNA): TGTGCTAGCAGCCTCGACAGGGAGCCCTACGAGCAGTACTTC.

J is TRBJ2-5 and V is TRBV18, with 7 bases identical to TRBD1. The V gene end was trimmed by 6 bases and the J gene end by 2 bases; junction bases not matched to a gene: 3. Germline CDR1 KGHSH, CDR2 LQKENI. The CDR3 is made up of 13 amino acids. Here the CDR3 reads CASSPTGQETQYF. DNA for the CDR3: TGTGCCAGCTCCCCGACAGGGCAAGAGACCCAGTACTTC. The full variable domain, with the rest looked up from reference TRBV18 and TRBJ2-5, is NAGVMQNPRHLVRRRGQEARLRCSPMKGHSHVYWYRQLPEEGLKFMVYLQKENIIDESGMPKERFSAEFPKEGPSILRIQQVVRGDSAAYFCASSPTGQETQYFGPGTRLLVL.

V is TRBV27 and J is TRBJ2-7; D perhaps matches TRBD1 (6 bases). Germline CDR1 and CDR2: MNHEY and SMNVEV (reference sequence). This CDR3 is built from 14 residues. The ends were cut back, 3 bases at V and 3 bases at J, with 12 bases in the middle. The CDR3 DNA reads TGTGCCAGCAGTTTGCGCCCGGGACACTACGAGCAGTACTTC. Translation: CASSLRPGHYEQYF.

This clone showed up just a few times. The chain employs TRBV4-2 and TRBJ2-1; possible D gene TRBD1, 6 bases. The V end lost 3 bases, the J end lost 2 bases, and 11 bases lay between the germline ends. CDR1 is LGHNA, CDR2 YNFKEQ, per germline. This CDR3 region has 15 residues. In nucleotides, the CDR3 is TGTGCCAGCAGCCACGCCCAGGGGACCTACAATGAGCAGTTCTTC. This sequence encodes CASSHAQGTYNEQFF.

This clone came up once. The chain recombines TRBV30 with TRBJ1-5, with 7 nucleotides matching TRBD1. V shed 5 bases, J shed 6 bases, and the junction held 10 bases outside the gene matches. CDR1 is GTSNPN and CDR2 is SVGIG in the germline V gene (reference sequence). This CDR3 contains 14 residues. CDR3 protein: CAWAEGGGGQPQHF. As DNA, the CDR3 is TGTGCCTGGGCCGAAGGGGGCGGTGGTCAGCCCCAGCATTTT.

The chain has TRBV7-3 and TRBJ1-4, with a tentative D call TRBD1 (6 bases). Trimming removed 5 bases at V and 3 bases at J, with 10 bases between. The CDR3 has 14 residues. The germline V gene has CDR1 SGHTA and CDR2 FQGTGA. This CDR3 is CASSLGGSNEKLFF. CDR3 sequence (DNA): TGTGCCAGCAGCCTAGGGGGTTCTAATGAAAAACTGTTTTTT. Full variable domain (remainder filled in from reference TRBV7-3 and TRBJ1-4): GAGVSQTPSNKVTEKGKYVELRCDPISGHTALYWYRQSLGQGPEFLIYFQGTGAADDSGLPNDRFFAVRPEGSVSTLKIQRTERGDSAVYLCASSLGGSNEKLFFGSGTQLSVL.

The rearrangement joins TRBV2 to TRBJ1-1, with D unclear. Germline lookup yields CDR1 SNHLY and CDR2 FYNNEI. The CDR3 has 13 residues. Trimming removed 6 bases from V and 5 bases from J, with 13 bases in between. This chain's CDR3 is CASSPEGWTEAFF. Here the CDR3 DNA reads TGTGCCAGCAGCCCTGAGGGATGGACTGAAGCTTTCTTT.

The CDR3 nucleotides read TGTGCCAGCAGTCAGCGGGAGAATTACGAGCAGTACTTC. The encoded protein is CASSQRENYEQYF. The rearrangement uses TRBV6-1 and TRBJ2-7; TRBD2 agrees at 8 bases. This CDR3 contains 13 residues. The junction had 4 bases not matched to a gene; V was cut back by 5 bases and J by 4 bases. Germline assignment: CDR1 MNHNS and CDR2 SASEGT.

The rearrangement uses TRBV14 and TRBJ2-3, with unresolved D. The CDR3 contains 14 residues. From germline, CDR1 is SGHDN and CDR2 FVKESK. Trimming took off 0 bases at V and 2 bases at J, with 6 bases between the two ends. CDR3 DNA sequence: TGTGCCAGCAGCCAAGATTCCACCACAGATACGCAGTATTTT. Its protein is CASSQDSTTDTQYF.

DNA for the CDR3: TGTGCCACGACCAGGGCGGGTGGGCGCGAAGAGACCCAGTACTTC. It codes for CATTRAGGREETQYF. The chain employs TRBV19 and TRBJ2-5; perhaps D is TRBD1 or TRBD2 (5 bases each). This CDR3 spans 15 amino acids. The germline V gene has CDR1 LNHDA and CDR2 SQIVND (reference sequence). The germline V and J ends were trimmed by 10 bases and 3 bases, with 21 bases remaining between them.

This clone was found a few times. The chain couples TRBV27 to TRBJ2-1; 7 positions agree with TRBD2. There are 15 residues in the CDR3. Germline values: CDR1 MNHEY, CDR2 SMNVEV (reference sequence). V dropped 3 bases and J dropped 8; count of bases not matched to a gene: 10. CDR3: CASSFAGGSWHEQFF. As DNA, the CDR3 is TGTGCCAGCAGTTTCGCGGGCGGGAGCTGGCATGAGCAGTTCTTC.

The J gene is TRBJ2-7, the V gene TRBV6-5, with a possible D match to TRBD2 (5 bases). Germline V CDR1 and CDR2: MNHEY, SVGAGI. Trimming cost V 0 bases and J 7 bases, with 13 bases left between them. The CDR3 spans 14 residues. The CDR3: CASSYSILGIEQYF. The CDR3 coding sequence is TGTGCCAGCAGTTACTCGATACTCGGGATTGAGCAGTACTTC.

J is TRBJ2-7 and V is TRBV5-1; D may match TRBD1 or TRBD2 (6 bases each). There are 16 residues in the CDR3. V was cut by 0 bases and J by 2 bases, with 15 bases left in between. Germline assignment: CDR1 SGHRS and CDR2 YFSETQ. CDR3 residues: CASSLAYGGVTYEQYF. CDR3 sequence (DNA): TGCGCCAGCAGCTTGGCTTACGGGGGCGTCACCTACGAGCAGTACTTC.

The V call is TRBV2, the J call TRBJ2-7; 15 bases line up with TRBD2. The CDR3 runs to 15 residues. The junction had 7 bases not matched to a gene; V was cut back by 6 bases and J by 7 bases. CDR1 SNHLY and CDR2 FYNNEI come from the germline V gene. DNA of the CDR3: TGTGCCAGCAGCCAAGGACTAGCGGGAGGGAATGAGCAGTACTTC. Residues: CASSQGLAGGNEQYF.

The chain employs TRBV7-8 and TRBJ2-7; D perhaps matches TRBD2 (5 bases). CDR1 is SGHVS and CDR2 is FQNEAQ in the germline V gene. The V end lost 1 base, the J end lost 7 bases, and 14 bases lay between the germline ends. The CDR3 spans 14 residues. This chain's CDR3 is CASSLVGAEGEQYF. The CDR3 coding sequence is TGTGCCAGCAGCTTAGTGGGAGCTGAGGGTGAGCAGTACTTC.

This clone was counted once. The chain links TRBV7-2 to TRBJ1-1, with TRBD1 matching 8 bases. V trimming: 3 bases; J trimming: 1 base; junction bases outside the gene matches: 7. Germline V gives CDR1 SGHTA, CDR2 FQGNSA. The CDR3 is 16 amino acids. In DNA, the CDR3 is TGTGCCAGCAGCTTTTCGTCAGGGGGCGAGAACACTGAAGCTTTCTTT. Its translation is CASSFSSGGENTEAFF.

V is TRBV7-6 and J is TRBJ2-1, with 7 bases that match TRBD1. This CDR3 contains 15 residues. Germline CDR1 SGHVS, CDR2 FNYEAQ. V lost 5 bases to trimming and J lost 8 bases; unmatched junction nucleotides: 12. CDR3 region: CASSQWTGLRDEQFF. The CDR3 DNA follows: TGTGCCAGCAGCCAGTGGACAGGTCTCAGAGATGAGCAGTTCTTC.

The chain employs TRBV9 and TRBJ1-5, with D unclear. The germline V gene encodes CDR1 SGDLS and CDR2 YYNGEE. Trimming left V 0 bases short and J 7 bases short, with 11 bases between. The CDR3 sequence is 14 residues long. The CDR3 loop reads CASSVEGGGQPQHF. As DNA, the CDR3 is TGTGCCAGCAGCGTAGAGGGAGGTGGACAGCCCCAGCATTTT.

The gene calls are TRBV7-3 and TRBJ2-1, with 7 bases lining up with TRBD2. Germline trimming cut 0 bases from V and 4 bases from J; bases unmatched to any gene: 6. The CDR3 has 16 amino acids. CDR1 and CDR2 (germline): SGHTA, FQGTGA. The CDR3 protein is CASSLTAGVGYNEQFF. For the CDR3, the DNA is TGTGCCAGCAGCTTAACGGCGGGAGTAGGGTACAATGAGCAGTTCTTC.

The chain is built from TRBV28 and TRBJ2-2; 10 positions match TRBD2. Losses at the gene ends were 7 bases for V and 6 bases for J; bases not matched to a gene: 14. The length of the CDR3 is 17 residues. CDR1 and CDR2 (germline): MDHEN, SYDVKM. The CDR3 DNA reads TGTGCCAGCAACCCTCCCGAAAGCGGGAGGGCCGCCGGGGAGCTGTTTTTT. Translating it yields CASNPPESGRAAGELFF.